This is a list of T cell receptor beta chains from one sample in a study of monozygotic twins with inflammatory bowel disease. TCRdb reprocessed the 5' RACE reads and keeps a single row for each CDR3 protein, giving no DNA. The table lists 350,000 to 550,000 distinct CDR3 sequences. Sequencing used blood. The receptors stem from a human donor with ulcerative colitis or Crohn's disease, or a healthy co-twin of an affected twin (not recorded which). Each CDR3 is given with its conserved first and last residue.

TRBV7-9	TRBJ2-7	CASSFSFYEQYF
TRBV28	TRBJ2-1	CASEAGFEQFF
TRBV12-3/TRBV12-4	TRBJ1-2	CASSPIRYYGYTF
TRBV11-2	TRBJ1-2	CASSLGISTPVETF
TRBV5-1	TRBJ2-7	CASSLGQLATYEQYF
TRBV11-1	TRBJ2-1	CASSPRVLAGVGYNEQFF
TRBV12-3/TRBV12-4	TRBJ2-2	CASSLSPGQGTGELFF
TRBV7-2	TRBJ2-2	CASSPDWTSGRSGELFF
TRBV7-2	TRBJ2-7	CASSLAATSGSYEQYF
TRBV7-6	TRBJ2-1	CASSLGPVNEQFF
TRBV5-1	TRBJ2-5	CASSHGQGSGETQYF
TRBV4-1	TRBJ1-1	CASSQDPGNTEAFF
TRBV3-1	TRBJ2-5	CASRPIVSETQYF
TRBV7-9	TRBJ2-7	CASSFLGPGMDEQYF
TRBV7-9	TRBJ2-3	CASSAARTQYF
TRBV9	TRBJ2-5	CASSVDVALDQYF
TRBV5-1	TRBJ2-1	CASSIGTSLSEQFF
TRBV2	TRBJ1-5	CASSGQGEEGRPQHF
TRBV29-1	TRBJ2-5	CSVVATEETQYF
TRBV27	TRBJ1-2	CASRLPYHPYGYTF
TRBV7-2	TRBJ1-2	CASRRGQGSGYTF
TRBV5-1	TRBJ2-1	CASSRGAGNSNEQFF
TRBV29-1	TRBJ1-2	CSVDGGLDGYTF
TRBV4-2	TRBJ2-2	CASRVGRSGELFF
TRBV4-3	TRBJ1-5	CASSQDTTPMPQHF
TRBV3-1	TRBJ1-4	CASSQTQGATNEKLFF
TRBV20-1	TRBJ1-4	CSASRVAGQGKLFF
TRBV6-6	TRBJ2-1	CASSSGIRDEQFF
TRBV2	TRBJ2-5	CASGRAGGQETQYF
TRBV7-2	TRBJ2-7	CASSLDRATYEQYF
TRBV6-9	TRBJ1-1	CASSPKGLNTEAFF
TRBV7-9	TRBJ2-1	CASSPFRDNEQFF
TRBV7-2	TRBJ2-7	CASSFTTGPTYEQYF
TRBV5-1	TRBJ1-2	CASSSTGQPANYGYTF
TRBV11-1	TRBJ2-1	CASSLGAGVYDEQFF
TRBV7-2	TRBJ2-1	CASSPPLRQYNEQFF
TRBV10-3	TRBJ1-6	CAIRPDYNSPLHF
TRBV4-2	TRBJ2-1	CASSQDLAGLYNEQFF
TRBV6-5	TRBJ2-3	CASSSLAAGDTQYF
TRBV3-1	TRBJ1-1	CASSQVQRGWNTEAFF
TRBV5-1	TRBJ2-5	CASRPDGAETQYF
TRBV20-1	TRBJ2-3	CSADRTSGSTDTQYF
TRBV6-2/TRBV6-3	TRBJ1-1	CASSYRRGDTEAFF
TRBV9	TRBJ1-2	CASSVVDRVDYGYTF
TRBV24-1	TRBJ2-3	CATSDFDDEDTQYF
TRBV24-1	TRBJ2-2	CATSDLINGELFF
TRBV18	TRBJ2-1	CASSPGTSNEQFF
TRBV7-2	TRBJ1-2	CASSLAEIRGDYGYTF
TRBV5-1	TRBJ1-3	CASSLATGNGNTIYF
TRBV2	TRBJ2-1	CASSAIASYNEQFF
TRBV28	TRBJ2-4	CATRQDLLKNIQYF
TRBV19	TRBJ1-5	CASSISGGNQPQHF
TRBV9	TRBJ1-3	CASSGGRSRGNTIYF
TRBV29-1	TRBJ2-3	CSVVGLAGGQDGTDTQYF